This TCR beta chain originates from a study of blood T cell repertoires in COVID-19. Allocation to cohorts depended on clinical history reported by the participants. The CDR3 consists of 15 residues. Germline V lookup: CDR1 LGHDT, CDR2 YNNKEL (reference sequence). Trimming left V 2 bases short and J 5 bases short, with 15 bases between. In the authors' workflow: Reference gene primer amplification yielded estimated nucleated cell counts. Only in-frame clones appear in the TCRdb table, and some are missing; sequencing was by immunoSEQ multiplex PCR. The V and J calls and clone size are taken from that table; D and trimming were inferred from the DNA. The table shows some 300,000 clones, with around 87% occurring only once.

Sequenced sample: PBMCs or T cells enriched from blood (not recorded which). This clonotype was sampled from a woman aged 18-30 years with acute COVID-19. The chain employs TRBV3-1 (or the pseudogene TRBV3-2) and TRBJ1-1, with D hard to call. The CDR3 DNA reads as TGTGCCAGCAGCCAACCAGACACCTCGGGGACTGAAGCTTTCTTT. Its protein product is CASSQPDTSGTEAFF.